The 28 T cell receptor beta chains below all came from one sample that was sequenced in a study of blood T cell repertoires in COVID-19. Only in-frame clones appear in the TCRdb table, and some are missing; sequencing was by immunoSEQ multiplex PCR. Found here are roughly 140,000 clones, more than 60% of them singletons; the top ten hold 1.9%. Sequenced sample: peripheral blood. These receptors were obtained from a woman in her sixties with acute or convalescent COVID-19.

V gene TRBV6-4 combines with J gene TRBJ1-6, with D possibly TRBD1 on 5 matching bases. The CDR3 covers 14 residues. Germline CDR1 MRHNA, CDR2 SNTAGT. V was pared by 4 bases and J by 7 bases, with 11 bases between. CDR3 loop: CASSGTSQNSPLHF. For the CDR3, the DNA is TGTGCCAGCAGTGGGACATCTCAGAATTCACCCCTCCACTTT.

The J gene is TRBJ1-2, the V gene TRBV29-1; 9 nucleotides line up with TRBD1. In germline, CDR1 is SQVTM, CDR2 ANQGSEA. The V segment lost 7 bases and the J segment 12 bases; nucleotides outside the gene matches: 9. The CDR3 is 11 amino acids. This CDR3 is CSGQTGGRHTF. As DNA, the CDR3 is TGCAGCGGTCAAACAGGGGGCCGCCACACCTTC.

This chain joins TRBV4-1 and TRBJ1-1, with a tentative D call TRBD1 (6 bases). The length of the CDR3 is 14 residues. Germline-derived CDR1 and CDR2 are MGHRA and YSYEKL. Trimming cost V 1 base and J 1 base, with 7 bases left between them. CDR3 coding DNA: TGCGCCAGCAGCCAAGCAGGGGCGAACACTGAAGCTTTCTTT. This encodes CASSQAGANTEAFF.

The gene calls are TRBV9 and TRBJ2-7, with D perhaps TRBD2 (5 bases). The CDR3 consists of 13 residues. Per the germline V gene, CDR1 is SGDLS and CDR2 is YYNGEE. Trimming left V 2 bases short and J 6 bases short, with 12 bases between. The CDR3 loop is CASSVHRGSEQYF. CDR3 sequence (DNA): TGTGCCAGCAGCGTCCACCGAGGGTCCGAGCAGTACTTC.

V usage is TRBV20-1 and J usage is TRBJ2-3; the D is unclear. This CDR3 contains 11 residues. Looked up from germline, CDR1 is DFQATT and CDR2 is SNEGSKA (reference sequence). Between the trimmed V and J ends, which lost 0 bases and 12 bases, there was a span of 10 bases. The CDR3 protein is CSARDQRAQYF. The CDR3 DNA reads TGCAGTGCTAGAGATCAGCGAGCTCAGTATTTT.

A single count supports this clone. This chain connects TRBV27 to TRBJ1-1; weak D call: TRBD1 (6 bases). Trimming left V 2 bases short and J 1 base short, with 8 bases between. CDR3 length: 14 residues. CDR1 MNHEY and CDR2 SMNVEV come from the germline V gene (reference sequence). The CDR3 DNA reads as TGTGCCAGCAGTTTAGGACAGTGGAACACTGAAGCTTTCTTT. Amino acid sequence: CASSLGQWNTEAFF.

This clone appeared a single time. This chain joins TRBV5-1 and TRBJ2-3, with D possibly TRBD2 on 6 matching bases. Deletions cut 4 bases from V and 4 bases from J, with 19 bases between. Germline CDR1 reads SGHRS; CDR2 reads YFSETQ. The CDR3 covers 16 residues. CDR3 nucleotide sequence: TGCGCCAGCAGCAACAAACTAGCCCGAAGGGCAGATACGCAGTATTTT. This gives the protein CASSNKLARRADTQYF. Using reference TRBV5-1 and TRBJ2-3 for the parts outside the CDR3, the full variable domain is KAGVTQTPRYLIKTRGQQVTLSCSPISGHRSVSWYQQTPGQGLQFLFEYFSETQRNKGNFPGRFSGRQFSNSRSEMNVSTLELGDSALYLCASSNKLARRADTQYFGPGTRLTVL.

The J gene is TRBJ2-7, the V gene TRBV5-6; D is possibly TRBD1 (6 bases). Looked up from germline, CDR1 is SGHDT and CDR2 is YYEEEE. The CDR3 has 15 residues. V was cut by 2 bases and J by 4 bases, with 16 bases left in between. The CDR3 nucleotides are TGTGCCAGCAGCTTCGGACAGTTAAGCGAGTACGAGCAGTACTTC. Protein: CASSFGQLSEYEQYF.

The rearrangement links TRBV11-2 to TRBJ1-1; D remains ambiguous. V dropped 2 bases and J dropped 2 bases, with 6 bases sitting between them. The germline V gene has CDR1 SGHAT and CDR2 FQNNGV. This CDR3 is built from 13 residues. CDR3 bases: TGTGCCAGCAGCTTATACGGTAACACTGAAGCTTTCTTT. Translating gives CASSLYGNTEAFF. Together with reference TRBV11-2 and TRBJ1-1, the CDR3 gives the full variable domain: EAGVAQSPRYKIIEKRQSVAFWCNPISGHATLYWYQQILGQGPKLLIQFQNNGVVDDSQLPKDRFSAERLKGVDSTLKIQPAKLEDSAVYLCASSLYGNTEAFFGQGTRLTVV.

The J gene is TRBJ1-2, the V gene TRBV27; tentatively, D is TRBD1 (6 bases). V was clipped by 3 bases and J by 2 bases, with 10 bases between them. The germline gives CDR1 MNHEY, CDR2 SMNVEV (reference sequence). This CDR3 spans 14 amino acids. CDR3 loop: CASSFGGRNYGYTF. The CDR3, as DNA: TGTGCCAGCAGTTTTGGGGGCCGAAACTATGGCTACACCTTC.

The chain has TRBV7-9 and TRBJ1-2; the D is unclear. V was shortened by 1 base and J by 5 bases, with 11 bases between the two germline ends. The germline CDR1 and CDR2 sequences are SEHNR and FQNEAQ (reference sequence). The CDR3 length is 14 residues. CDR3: CASSLEAAVYGYTF. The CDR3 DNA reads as TGTGCCAGCAGCTTAGAAGCGGCGGTGTATGGCTACACCTTC. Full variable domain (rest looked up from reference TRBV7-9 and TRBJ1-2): DTGVSQNPRHKITKRGQNVTFRCDPISEHNRLYWYRQTLGQGPEFLTYFQNEAQLEKSRLLSDRFSAERPKGSFSTLEIQRTEQGDSAMYLCASSLEAAVYGYTFGSGTRLTVV.

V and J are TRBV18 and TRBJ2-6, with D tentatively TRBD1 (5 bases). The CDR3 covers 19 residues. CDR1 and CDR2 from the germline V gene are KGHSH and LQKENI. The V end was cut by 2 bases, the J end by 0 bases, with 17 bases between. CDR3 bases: TGTGCCAGCTCACCAAGTGGGGCCCTTATTATCTCTGGGGCCAACGTCCTGACTTTC. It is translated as CASSPSGALIISGANVLTF.

CDR3 region: CASSQTSGRLDEQFF. The CDR3 DNA reads TGTGCCAGCAGCCAAACTAGCGGGAGGCTCGATGAGCAGTTCTTC. The chain recombines TRBV7-3 with TRBJ2-1; 12 nucleotides match TRBD2. Germline values: CDR1 SGHTA, CDR2 FQGTGA. The CDR3 runs to 15 residues. V gave up 5 bases and J gave up 8 bases; unmatched junction bases: 7.

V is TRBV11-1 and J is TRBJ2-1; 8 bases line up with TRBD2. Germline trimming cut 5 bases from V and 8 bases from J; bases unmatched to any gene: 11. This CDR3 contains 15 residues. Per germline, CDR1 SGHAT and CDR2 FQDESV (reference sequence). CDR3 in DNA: TGTGCCAGCAGCCCCCCGGGTAGCGGGACGTATGAGCAGTTCTTC. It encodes CASSPPGSGTYEQFF.

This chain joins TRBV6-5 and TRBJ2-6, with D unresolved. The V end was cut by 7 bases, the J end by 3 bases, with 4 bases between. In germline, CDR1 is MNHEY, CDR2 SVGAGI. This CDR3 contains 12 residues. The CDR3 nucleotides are TGTGCCAGCACCAATGGGGCCAACGTCCTGACTTTC. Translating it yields CASTNGANVLTF.

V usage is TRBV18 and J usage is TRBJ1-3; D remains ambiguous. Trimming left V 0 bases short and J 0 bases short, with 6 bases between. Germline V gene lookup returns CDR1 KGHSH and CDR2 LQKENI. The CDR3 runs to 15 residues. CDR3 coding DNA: TGTGCCAGCTCACCACCCATGTCCTCTGGAAACACCATATATTTT. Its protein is CASSPPMSSGNTIYF.

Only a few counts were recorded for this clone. The CDR3 sequence: CASSQGGLAGGSYEQYF. For the CDR3, the DNA is TGTGCCAGCAGCCAAGGGGGACTAGCGGGAGGCTCCTACGAGCAGTACTTC. This sequence joins TRBV3-1 (or the pseudogene TRBV3-2) and TRBJ2-7; the match to TRBD2 covers 15 bases. Germline V gene sequence: CDR1 LGHDT, CDR2 YNNKEL (reference sequence). The V and J ends lost 1 base and 0 bases, in that order; junction bases with no gene match: 1. The CDR3 extends over 17 amino acids.

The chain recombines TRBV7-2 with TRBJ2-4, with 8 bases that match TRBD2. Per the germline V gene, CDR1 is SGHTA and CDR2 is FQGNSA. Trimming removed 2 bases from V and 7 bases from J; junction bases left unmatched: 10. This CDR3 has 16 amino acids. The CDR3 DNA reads TGTGCCAGCAGCTTACTAGGTAGCGGGACGTGGAACATTCAGTACTTC. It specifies CASSLLGSGTWNIQYF.

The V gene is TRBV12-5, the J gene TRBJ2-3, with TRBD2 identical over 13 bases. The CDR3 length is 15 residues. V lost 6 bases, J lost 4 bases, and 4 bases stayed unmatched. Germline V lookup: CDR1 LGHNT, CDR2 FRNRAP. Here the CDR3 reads CASGLAGGQADTQYF. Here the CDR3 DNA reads TGTGCTAGTGGACTAGCGGGAGGGCAGGCAGATACGCAGTATTTT.

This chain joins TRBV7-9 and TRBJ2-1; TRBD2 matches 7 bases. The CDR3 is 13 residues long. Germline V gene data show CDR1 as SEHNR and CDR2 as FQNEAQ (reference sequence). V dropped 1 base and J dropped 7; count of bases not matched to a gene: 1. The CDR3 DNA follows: TGTGCCAGCAGCTTAGGGGAGGGAAATGAGCAGTTCTTC. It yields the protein CASSLGEGNEQFF.

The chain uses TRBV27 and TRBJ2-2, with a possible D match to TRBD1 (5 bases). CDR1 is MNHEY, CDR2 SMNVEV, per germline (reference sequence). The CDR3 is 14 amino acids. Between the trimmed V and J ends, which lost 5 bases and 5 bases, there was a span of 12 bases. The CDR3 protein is CASSLHRQTGELFF. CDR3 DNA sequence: TGTGCCAGCAGTCTTCATCGACAGACCGGGGAGCTGTTTTTT.

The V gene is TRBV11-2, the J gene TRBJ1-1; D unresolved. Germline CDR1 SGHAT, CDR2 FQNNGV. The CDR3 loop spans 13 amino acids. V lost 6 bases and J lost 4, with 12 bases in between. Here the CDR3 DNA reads TGTGCCAGCAGACAAAGAGGAGGCACTGAAGCTTTCTTT. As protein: CASRQRGGTEAFF.

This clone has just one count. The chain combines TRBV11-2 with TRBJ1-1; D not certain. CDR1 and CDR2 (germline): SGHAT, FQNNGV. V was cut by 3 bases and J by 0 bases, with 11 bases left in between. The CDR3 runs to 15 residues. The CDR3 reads CASSLVWALNTEAFF. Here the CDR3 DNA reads TGTGCCAGCAGCTTGGTCTGGGCTTTGAACACTGAAGCTTTCTTT.

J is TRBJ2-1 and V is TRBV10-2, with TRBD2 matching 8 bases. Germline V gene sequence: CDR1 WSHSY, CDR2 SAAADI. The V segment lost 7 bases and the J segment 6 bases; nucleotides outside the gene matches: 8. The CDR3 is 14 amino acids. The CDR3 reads CASNLAGNLNEQFF. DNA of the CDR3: TGCGCCAGCAATCTAGCGGGCAATCTCAATGAGCAGTTCTTC.

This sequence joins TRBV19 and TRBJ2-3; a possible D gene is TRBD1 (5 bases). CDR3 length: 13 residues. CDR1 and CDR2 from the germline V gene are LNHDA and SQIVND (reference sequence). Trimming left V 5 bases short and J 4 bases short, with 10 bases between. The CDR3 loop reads CASSPGLADTQYF. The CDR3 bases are TGTGCCAGTAGTCCAGGGTTGGCAGATACGCAGTATTTT.

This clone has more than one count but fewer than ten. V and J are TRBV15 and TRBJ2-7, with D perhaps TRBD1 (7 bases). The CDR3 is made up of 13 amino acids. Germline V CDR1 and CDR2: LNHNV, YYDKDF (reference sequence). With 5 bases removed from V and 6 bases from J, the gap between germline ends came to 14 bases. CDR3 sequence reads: CATSRQGGFEQYF. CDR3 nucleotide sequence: TGTGCCACCAGCCGGCAGGGGGGTTTCGAGCAGTACTTC.

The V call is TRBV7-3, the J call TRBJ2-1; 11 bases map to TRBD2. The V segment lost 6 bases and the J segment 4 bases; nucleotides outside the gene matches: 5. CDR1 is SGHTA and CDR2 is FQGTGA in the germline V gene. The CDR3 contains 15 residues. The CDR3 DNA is TGTGCCAGCAGTATCGGGACTAGCGGTTACAATGAGCAGTTCTTC. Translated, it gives CASSIGTSGYNEQFF.

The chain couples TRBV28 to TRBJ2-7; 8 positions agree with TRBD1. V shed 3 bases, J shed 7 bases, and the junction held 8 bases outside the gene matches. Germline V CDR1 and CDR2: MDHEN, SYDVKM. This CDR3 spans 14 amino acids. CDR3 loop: CASSFRGPSREQYF. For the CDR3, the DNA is TGTGCCAGCAGTTTCAGGGGGCCAAGTAGGGAGCAGTACTTC. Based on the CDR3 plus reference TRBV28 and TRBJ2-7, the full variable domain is DVKVTQSSRYLVKRTGEKVFLECVQDMDHENMFWYRQDPGLGLRLIYFSYDVKMKEKGDIPEGYSVSREKKERFSLILESASTNQTSMYLCASSFRGPSREQYFGPGTRLTVT.